Below, 24 T cell receptor beta chains from the same sample are listed, as sequenced in a study of CD8 T cells in ankylosing spondylitis. Study conclusions and caveats: Ankylosing spondylitis blood appeared to be characterized by a TCR beta motif of roughly eight highly homologous variants.

TCRdb re-called the 5' RACE reads through MiXCR, storing one row per CDR3 protein. Seen here are 200,000 to 250,000 distinct CDR3 sequences, around 6.6% observed once, and the top ten hold 13% to 15%. No cognate antigen is known for these TCRs. Specimen: blood, either unsorted or a sorted T cell fraction (not recorded which). These receptors were obtained from a male donor with ankylosing spondylitis.

The V call is TRBV5-1, the J call TRBJ2-6, with 7 bases that match TRBD1. From germline, CDR1 is SGHRS and CDR2 YFSETQ. This CDR3 contains 18 residues. With 4 bases clipped from V and 0 bases from J, the junction kept 10 bases outside the gene matches. The CDR3 bases are TGCGCCAGCAGCCACCGGGACAGATCCCCCTCTGGGGCCAACGTCCTGACTTTC. The encoded protein is CASSHRDRSPSGANVLTF.

This clonotype occurred many times. This chain joins TRBV5-5 and TRBJ1-3; D unresolved. Germline lookup yields CDR1 SGHKS and CDR2 YYEKEE (reference sequence). Trimming stripped 3 bases from V and 0 bases from J, with 19 bases between. The CDR3 runs 18 residues. The CDR3 loop reads CASSWRVDHLLSGNTIYF. CDR3 bases: TGTGCCAGCAGCTGGAGGGTGGACCACCTTCTCTCTGGAAACACCATATATTTT.

This clonotype was observed a handful of times. The chain joins TRBV29-1 to TRBJ2-1; perhaps TRBD2 as D (6 bases). Trimming shortened V by 6 bases and J by 1 base, and 16 bases separated the two germline ends. The V gene's germline CDR1 is SQVTM and CDR2 ANQGSEA. The CDR3 has 15 residues. The CDR3 bases are TGCAGCGTCGAGGACCTCGGGGGTTCCTACAATGAGCAGTTCTTC. Its protein is CSVEDLGGSYNEQFF.

In its sample, this clonotype was seen a few times. V usage is TRBV4-3 and J usage is TRBJ1-2; D not certain. The length of the CDR3 is 14 residues. Deletions cut 1 base from V and 6 bases from J, with 12 bases between. From germline, CDR1 is LGHNA and CDR2 YSLEER. CDR3 sequence (DNA): TGCGCCAGCAGCCAAGTGTCGGGGAAGAATGGCTACACCTTC. This encodes CASSQVSGKNGYTF.

There are many counts of this clonotype. The chain couples TRBV20-1 to TRBJ2-2; 10 bases match TRBD1. Germline values: CDR1 DFQATT, CDR2 SNEGSKA (reference sequence). J was trimmed by 6 bases and V by 0 bases; bases with no gene match: 7. The CDR3 runs 16 residues. The CDR3, as DNA: TGCAGTGCTAGAGATAGGGGACAGGGGTATGCCGGGGAGCTGTTTTTT. Translation gives CSARDRGQGYAGELFF.

This clonotype came up many times. The chain joins TRBV5-6 to TRBJ2-7, with a possible D match to TRBD2 (5 bases). V dropped 2 bases and J dropped 4 bases, with 10 bases sitting between them. The CDR3 extends over 13 amino acids. Germline V gives CDR1 SGHDT, CDR2 YYEEEE. CDR3: CASSFLSGYEQYF. In nucleotides, the CDR3 is TGTGCCAGCAGCTTTCTTTCGGGGTACGAGCAGTACTTC. The variable domain in full, with the rest retrieved from reference TRBV5-6 and TRBJ2-7, is DAGVTQSPTHLIKTRGQQVTLRCSPKSGHDTVSWYQQALGQGPQFIFQYYEEEERQRGNFPDRFSGHQFPNYSSELNVNALLLGDSALYLCASSFLSGYEQYFGPGTRLTVT.

This clonotype was observed many times. This chain connects TRBV27 to TRBJ2-1, with a possible D match to TRBD2 (5 bases). Germline CDR1 is MNHEY and CDR2 is SMNVEV (reference sequence). V lost 0 bases and J 7 bases, leaving 7 bases between the germline ends. This CDR3 region has 13 residues. CDR3: CASSLSRENEQFF. CDR3 coding DNA: TGTGCCAGCAGTTTATCGAGGGAAAATGAGCAGTTCTTC.

This clonotype was picked up many times. This rearrangement joins TRBV21-1 to TRBJ2-3; no check of the table's D call, TRBD1, against the DNA was made. TRBV21-1 is noted as a pseudogene. This CDR3 has 16 amino acids. The CDR3 DNA sequence: TGTGCCAGCAGCATGAGGGACGACAGGGTGACAGATACGCAGTATTTT. This gives the protein CASSMRDDRVTDTQYF.

This clonotype was seen ten or more times. This chain connects TRBV7-8 to TRBJ2-7; D is perhaps TRBD1 (6 bases). This CDR3 has 14 amino acids. V lost 2 bases and J 3 bases, leaving 11 bases between the germline ends. Germline CDR1 reads SGHVS; CDR2 reads FQNEAQ. CDR3 amino acids: CASSLSRGGYEQYF. CDR3 in DNA: TGTGCCAGCAGCTTAAGCAGGGGCGGCTACGAGCAGTACTTC.

This clonotype came up a few times. The DNA for the CDR3 is TGTGCCAGTCGAGGGACGGAAATGTCCTACGAGCAGTACTTC. Its protein is CASRGTEMSYEQYF. The chain is built from TRBV7-9 and TRBJ2-7; possibly TRBD1 or TRBD2 for D (5 bases each). This CDR3 is 14 amino acids long. CDR1 and CDR2 (germline): SEHNR, FQNEAQ (reference sequence). Trimming removed 9 bases at V and 1 base at J, with 16 bases between.

A few counts support this clonotype. The rearrangement links TRBV5-1 to TRBJ2-7, with TRBD1 identical over 11 bases. The CDR3 spans 15 residues. J lost 5 bases, V lost 1 base, and 5 bases had no gene match. Per the germline V gene, CDR1 is SGHRS and CDR2 is YFSETQ. The CDR3 DNA reads as TGCGCCAGCAGCTTGCGGGACAGGGGGTTCGACGAGCAGTACTTC. Encoded protein: CASSLRDRGFDEQYF.

This clonotype was observed at least ten times. The chain recombines TRBV5-5 with TRBJ2-7; TRBD1 matches 8 bases. The CDR3 is 13 residues long. V shed 2 bases, J shed 4 bases, and the junction held 2 bases outside the gene matches. Germline V gene lookup returns CDR1 SGHKS and CDR2 YYEKEE (reference sequence). CDR3 residues: CASSFRQGYEQYF. DNA for the CDR3: TGTGCCAGCAGCTTCCGACAGGGGTACGAGCAGTACTTC.

This clonotype has ten or more counts. The rearrangement uses TRBV28 and TRBJ1-5, with D maybe TRBD1 (6 bases). The CDR3 extends over 15 amino acids. Per the germline V gene, CDR1 is MDHEN and CDR2 is SYDVKM. V lost 1 base and J 5 bases, leaving 12 bases between the germline ends. CDR3 nucleotides: TGTGCCAGCAGTTTATTAGGGGGTTTGGATCAGCCCCAGCATTTT. Translation: CASSLLGGLDQPQHF.

This clonotype was detected many times. Here the CDR3 DNA reads TGTGCCAGCAGCTTTCGAGGCTACACCTTC. Encoded protein: CASSFRGYTF. The chain is built from TRBV7-9 and TRBJ1-2; D unresolved. The CDR3 has 10 amino acids. Germline-derived CDR1 and CDR2 are SEHNR and FQNEAQ (reference sequence). Trimming stripped 3 bases from V and 8 bases from J, with 4 bases between.

This clonotype was found a few times. The V gene is TRBV6-1, the J gene TRBJ2-1, with D possibly matching TRBD2 (6 bases). The CDR3 is 16 amino acids. Between the trimmed V and J ends, which lost 5 bases and 0 bases, there was a span of 14 bases. Germline CDR1 and CDR2: MNHNS and SASEGT. CDR3 amino acids: CASSQRTGSSYNEQFF. CDR3 coding DNA: TGTGCCAGCAGTCAAAGGACCGGGAGCTCCTACAATGAGCAGTTCTTC.

The chain couples TRBV18 to TRBJ1-1; D uncertain. The CDR3 has 14 residues. Germline CDR1 and CDR2: KGHSH and LQKENI. V shed 4 bases and J shed 4 bases, with 13 bases lying between them. The CDR3, as DNA: TGTGCCAGCTCACTCCCCTCGGGGTTCACTGAAGCTTTCTTT. As protein: CASSLPSGFTEAFF.

In its sample, this clonotype was seen many times. The CDR3 protein is CATSDRGPYGYTF. Written as DNA, the CDR3 is TGTGCCACCAGTGACAGGGGTCCCTATGGCTACACCTTC. The gene calls are TRBV24-1 and TRBJ1-2, with D possibly being TRBD1 (6 bases). CDR1 is KGHDR, CDR2 SFDVKD, per germline. The CDR3 has 13 residues. The ends were cut back, 4 bases at V and 4 bases at J, with 9 bases in the middle.

This clonotype appeared many times. This CDR3 is CASSLPGLEQFF. CDR3 DNA: TGTGCCAGCAGCTTACCAGGTCTTGAGCAGTTCTTC. The rearrangement joins TRBV11-3 to TRBJ2-1; D uncertain. Per the germline V gene, CDR1 is SGHNT and CDR2 is YENEEA. Trimming took 2 bases from V and 9 from J, leaving 8 bases between them. The CDR3 runs 12 residues.

This clonotype was counted between two and nine times. The chain employs TRBV4-3 and TRBJ2-5; perhaps TRBD2 as D (7 bases). CDR1 is LGHNA, CDR2 YSLEER, per germline. V dropped 5 bases and J dropped 3 bases, with 16 bases sitting between them. This CDR3 region has 15 residues. The CDR3 DNA reads as TGCGCCAGCAGCAAAAGGGGGGGCGGAGAAGAGACCCAGTACTTC. The encoded protein is CASSKRGGGEETQYF.

This clonotype was picked up many times. The rearrangement joins TRBV4-1 to TRBJ2-1; 9 bases agree with TRBD2. J was trimmed by 4 bases and V by 3 bases; bases with no gene match: 7. The CDR3 loop spans 16 amino acids. Germline loops: CDR1 MGHRA, CDR2 YSYEKL. CDR3 nucleotides: TGCGCCAGCAGCCACACGACTAGCGGACCATACAATGAGCAGTTCTTC. Protein product: CASSHTTSGPYNEQFF.

This clonotype was counted many times. The chain employs TRBV11-1 and TRBJ2-5; D tentatively reads TRBD1 or TRBD2 (5 bases each). V was cut by 3 bases and J by 6 bases, with 14 bases left in between. The germline V gene encodes CDR1 SGHAT and CDR2 FQDESV (reference sequence). The CDR3 is 14 amino acids. CDR3 in amino acids: CASSFRGGGKTQYF. DNA for the CDR3: TGTGCCAGCAGCTTTCGTGGTGGGGGTAAGACCCAGTACTTC.

The J gene is TRBJ2-1, the V gene TRBV19; D might be TRBD2 (6 bases). The germline CDR1 and CDR2 sequences are LNHDA and SQIVND (reference sequence). The CDR3 contains 15 residues. V lost 7 bases and J 1 base, leaving 14 bases between the germline ends. The CDR3 nucleotides are TGTGCCAGTACCCTTGTGGGGGGTTCCTACAATGAGCAGTTCTTC. Its protein product is CASTLVGGSYNEQFF. The whole variable domain, filled in from reference TRBV19 and TRBJ2-1, reads DGGITQSPKYLFRKEGQNVTLSCEQNLNHDAMYWYRQDPGQGLRLIYYSQIVNDFQKGDIAEGYSVSREKKESFPLTVTSAQKNPTAFYLCASTLVGGSYNEQFFGPGTRLTVL.

The chain employs TRBV7-2 and TRBJ2-7, with D perhaps being TRBD1 or TRBD2 (5 bases each). CDR1 SGHTA and CDR2 FQGNSA come from the germline V gene. CDR3 length: 14 amino acids. Trimming took 5 bases from V and 3 from J, leaving 14 bases between them. CDR3 DNA: TGTGCCAGCAGCCCCACCGGGACCGACTACGAGCAGTACTTC. Its protein product is CASSPTGTDYEQYF. The full variable domain, rest sourced from reference TRBV7-2 and TRBJ2-7, is GAGVSQSPSNKVTEKGKDVELRCDPISGHTALYWYRQSLGQGLEFLIYFQGNSAPDKSGLPSDRFSAERTGGSVSTLTIQRTQQEDSAVYLCASSPTGTDYEQYFGPGTRLTVT.

The sample holds many counts of this clonotype. A junction end diverges from the germline sequence, so it may reflect a read error. The chain recombines TRBV4-3 with TRBJ2-7, with D possibly being TRBD2 (6 bases). The CDR3 sequence is 12 residues long. The germline CDR1 and CDR2 sequences are LGHNA and YSLEER. The CDR3 nucleotides read TGCGCCAGCGGAATTCTCGAACTAGCCGCTGGCTTC. Protein: CASGILELAAGF.